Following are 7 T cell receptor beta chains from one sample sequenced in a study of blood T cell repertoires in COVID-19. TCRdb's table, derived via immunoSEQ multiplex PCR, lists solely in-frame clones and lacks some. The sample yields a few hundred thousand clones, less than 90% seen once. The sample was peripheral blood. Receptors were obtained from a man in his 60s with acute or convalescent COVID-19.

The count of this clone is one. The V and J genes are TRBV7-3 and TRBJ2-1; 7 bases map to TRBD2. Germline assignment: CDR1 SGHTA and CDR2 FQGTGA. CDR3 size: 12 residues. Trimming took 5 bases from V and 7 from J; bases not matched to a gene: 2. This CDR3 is CASSPSGNEQFF. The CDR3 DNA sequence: TGTGCCAGCAGCCCTAGCGGTAATGAGCAGTTCTTC.

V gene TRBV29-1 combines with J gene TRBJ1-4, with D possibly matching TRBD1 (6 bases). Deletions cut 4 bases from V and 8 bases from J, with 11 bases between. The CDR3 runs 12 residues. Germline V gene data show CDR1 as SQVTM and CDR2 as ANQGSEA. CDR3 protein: CSVVGTGEKLFF. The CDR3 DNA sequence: TGCAGCGTTGTAGGTACAGGGGAAAAACTGTTTTTT. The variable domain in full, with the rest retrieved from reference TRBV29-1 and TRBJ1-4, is SAVISQKPSRDICQRGTSLTIQCQVDSQVTMMFWYRQQPGQSLTLIATANQGSEATYESGFVIDKFPISRPNLTFSTLTVSNMSPEDSSIYLCSVVGTGEKLFFGSGTQLSVL.

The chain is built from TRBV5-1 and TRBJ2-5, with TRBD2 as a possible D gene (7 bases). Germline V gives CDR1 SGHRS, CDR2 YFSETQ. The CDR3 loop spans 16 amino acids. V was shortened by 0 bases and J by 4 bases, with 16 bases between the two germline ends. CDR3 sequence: CASSLEGGRIGETQYF. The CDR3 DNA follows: TGCGCCAGCAGCTTGGAGGGGGGGCGAATCGGAGAGACCCAGTACTTC.

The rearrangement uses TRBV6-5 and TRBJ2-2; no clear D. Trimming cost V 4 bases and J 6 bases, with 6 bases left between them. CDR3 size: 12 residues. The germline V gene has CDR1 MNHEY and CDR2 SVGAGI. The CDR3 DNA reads TGTGCCAGCAGTTTCTCCGCCGGGGAGCTGTTTTTT. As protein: CASSFSAGELFF.

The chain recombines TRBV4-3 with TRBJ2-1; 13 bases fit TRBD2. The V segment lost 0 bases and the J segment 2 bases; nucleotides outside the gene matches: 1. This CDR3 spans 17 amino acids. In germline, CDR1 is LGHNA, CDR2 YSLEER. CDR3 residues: CASSQEGLAGTYNEQFF. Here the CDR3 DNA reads TGCGCCAGCAGCCAAGAGGGACTAGCGGGAACCTACAATGAGCAGTTCTTC.

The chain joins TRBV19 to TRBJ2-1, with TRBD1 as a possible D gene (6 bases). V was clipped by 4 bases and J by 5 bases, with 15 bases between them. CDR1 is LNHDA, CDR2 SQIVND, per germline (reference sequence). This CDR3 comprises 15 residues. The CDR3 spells CASSTLGGWDNEQFF. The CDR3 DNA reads TGTGCCAGTAGTACGTTAGGGGGTTGGGACAATGAGCAGTTCTTC.

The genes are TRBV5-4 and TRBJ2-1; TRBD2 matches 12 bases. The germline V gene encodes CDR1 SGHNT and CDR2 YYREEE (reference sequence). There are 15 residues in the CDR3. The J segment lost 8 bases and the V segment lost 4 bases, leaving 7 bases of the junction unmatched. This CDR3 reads CASSPRTSGIHEQFF. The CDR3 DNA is TGTGCCAGCAGCCCTCGGACTAGCGGGATCCATGAGCAGTTCTTC.